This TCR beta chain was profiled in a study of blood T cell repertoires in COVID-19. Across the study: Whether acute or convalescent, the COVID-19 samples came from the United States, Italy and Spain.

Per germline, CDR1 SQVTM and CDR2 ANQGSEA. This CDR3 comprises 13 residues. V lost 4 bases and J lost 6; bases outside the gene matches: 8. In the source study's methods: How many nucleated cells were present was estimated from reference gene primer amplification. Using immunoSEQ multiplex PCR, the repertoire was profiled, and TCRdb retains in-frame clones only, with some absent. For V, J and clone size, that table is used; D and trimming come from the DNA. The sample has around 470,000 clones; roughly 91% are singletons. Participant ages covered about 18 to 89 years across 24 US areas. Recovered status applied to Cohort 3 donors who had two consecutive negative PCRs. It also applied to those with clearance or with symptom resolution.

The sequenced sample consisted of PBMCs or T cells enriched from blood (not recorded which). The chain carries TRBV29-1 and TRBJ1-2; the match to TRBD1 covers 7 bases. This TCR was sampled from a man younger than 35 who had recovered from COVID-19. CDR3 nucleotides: TGCAGCGTTGTCAGCCCCAGGGGGAATGGCTACACCTTC. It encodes CSVVSPRGNGYTF.